The 9 T cell receptor beta chains in this list originate from one sample, sequenced in a study of T-cell memory formation after mild COVID-19. Each CDR3 protein gets one entry after TCRdb re-called the 5' RACE reads with MiXCR. This table has 290,000 or so distinct CDR3 sequences, 15% to 20% appearing once. Sequencing used PBMCs or a T cell subset sorted from them (not recorded which). All receptors derive from a man aged 18 to 30 who had mild COVID-19 (a few samples of this study predate the infection). Cell type and time point are not known.

The rearrangement joins TRBV27 to TRBJ2-7; 9 nucleotides align to TRBD1. CDR3 size: 14 residues. The germline V gene has CDR1 MNHEY and CDR2 SMNVEV (reference sequence). The trim removed 3 bases at V and 3 bases at J, leaving 3 bases unmatched. The CDR3 DNA follows: TGTGCCAGCAGTTTGACAGGGGGTATCTACGAGCAGTACTTC. Residues: CASSLTGGIYEQYF.

The rearrangement joins TRBV20-1 to TRBJ2-1; possible D gene TRBD2, 6 bases. V dropped 0 bases and J dropped 5 bases, with 17 bases sitting between them. The CDR3 totals 16 residues. The germline CDR1 and CDR2 sequences are DFQATT and SNEGSKA (reference sequence). The CDR3 loop is CSARDWRVHPNNEQFF. CDR3 in DNA: TGCAGTGCTAGAGATTGGAGGGTCCATCCCAACAATGAGCAGTTCTTC.

The sample holds a few counts of this clonotype. The genes are TRBV5-1 and TRBJ1-1, with a tentative D call TRBD1 (5 bases). V gave up 0 bases and J gave up 5 bases, with 11 bases separating them. There are 14 residues in the CDR3. Germline loops: CDR1 SGHRS, CDR2 YFSETQ. The CDR3 protein is CASSLVGVQTEAFF. In DNA form, the CDR3 reads TGCGCCAGCAGCTTGGTGGGGGTTCAAACTGAAGCTTTCTTT.

The V call is TRBV20-1, the J call TRBJ1-4, with 9 bases that match TRBD1. Losses at the gene ends were 6 bases for V and 0 bases for J; bases not matched to a gene: 17. CDR3 length equals 19 residues. Germline V gene sequence: CDR1 DFQATT, CDR2 SNEGSKA (reference sequence). The CDR3: CSAPWTGAQPTATNEKLFF. CDR3 DNA: TGCAGTGCACCGTGGACAGGGGCCCAACCTACTGCAACTAATGAAAAACTGTTTTTT.

This clonotype was seen only a few times. The rearrangement joins TRBV5-6 to TRBJ2-4; 7 bases align to TRBD1. The CDR3 extends over 13 amino acids. Germline lookup yields CDR1 SGHDT and CDR2 YYEEEE. V shed 4 bases and J 7 bases; nucleotides not matched to a gene: 5. The CDR3 nucleotides read TGTGCCAGCAGCGAGACAGGGTCGAACATTCAGTACTTC. It translates to CASSETGSNIQYF. The full variable domain, with the rest looked up from reference TRBV5-6 and TRBJ2-4, is DAGVTQSPTHLIKTRGQQVTLRCSPKSGHDTVSWYQQALGQGPQFIFQYYEEEERQRGNFPDRFSGHQFPNYSSELNVNALLLGDSALYLCASSETGSNIQYFGAGTRLSVL.

The rearrangement joins TRBV4-2 to TRBJ1-3; D remains ambiguous. The CDR3 contains 12 residues. In germline, CDR1 is LGHNA, CDR2 YNFKEQ. The V end lost 8 bases, the J end lost 6 bases, and 11 bases lay between the germline ends. The CDR3 coding sequence is TGTGCCAGCTTCGGCCCTGAAAACACCATATATTTT. Amino acid sequence: CASFGPENTIYF.

The chain employs TRBV4-3 and TRBJ2-7; perhaps D is TRBD1 or TRBD2 (5 bases each). V gave up 0 bases and J gave up 7 bases, with 16 bases separating them. Germline assignment: CDR1 LGHNA and CDR2 YSLEER. The CDR3 extends over 15 amino acids. CDR3 bases: TGCGCCAGCAGCCAAGATCGGCAGGGTGGGAGAGAGCAGTACTTC. Encoded protein: CASSQDRQGGREQYF.

This chain uses TRBV4-2 with TRBJ1-3; D may be TRBD1 (5 bases). The CDR3 consists of 12 residues. Germline lookup yields CDR1 LGHNA and CDR2 YNFKEQ. Trimming took off 6 bases at V and 5 bases at J, with 8 bases between the two ends. The CDR3 spells CASRGARNTIYF. In DNA, the CDR3 is TGTGCCAGCAGAGGGGCACGAAACACCATATATTTT.

The table lists this clonotype with a few counts. The rearrangement joins TRBV18 to TRBJ2-7; 13 bases map to TRBD2. The germline CDR1 and CDR2 sequences are KGHSH and LQKENI. The CDR3 is 17 residues long. The V segment lost 6 bases and the J segment 4 bases; nucleotides outside the gene matches: 12. The CDR3: CASSTGLAGLWGYEQYF. DNA of the CDR3: TGTGCCAGCTCCACGGGACTAGCGGGGCTCTGGGGTTACGAGCAGTACTTC.